The 19 T cell receptor beta chains given below trace back to one sample, sequenced in a study of a mutant IDH1 vaccine in newly diagnosed glioma. Described time point: week 47, end of study. Every vaccination contained 300 ug of the mutant IDH1 20-mer peptide and was paired with topical imiquimod. Assay used: immunoSEQ multiplex PCR; TCRdb lists only in-frame clones, some missing. The repertoire consists of about 90,000 clones, with roughly 91% occurring once and the leading ten covering approximately 0.8%. These receptors' targets are unknown. The sample was PBMCs, taken from a glioma patient whose treatment included an IDH1 peptide vaccine. The receptors shown here come from a woman between 45 and 60 years old with glioma.

The genes are TRBV5-1 and TRBJ2-5, with D possibly matching TRBD1 (5 bases). Looked up from germline, CDR1 is SGHRS and CDR2 is YFSETQ. The CDR3 contains 14 residues. Trimming left V 0 bases short and J 4 bases short, with 10 bases between. The CDR3, as DNA: TGCGCCAGCAGCTTGGGGGGCAACTTAGAGACCCAGTACTTC. It yields the protein CASSLGGNLETQYF.

This chain joins TRBV29-1 and TRBJ2-3, with TRBD2 as a possible D gene (6 bases). Germline values: CDR1 SQVTM, CDR2 ANQGSEA. The CDR3 has 12 amino acids. Deletions cut 7 bases from V and 5 bases from J, with 13 bases between. CDR3: CSGVDGGDTQYF. The CDR3 nucleotides are TGCAGCGGCGTAGACGGGGGAGATACGCAGTATTTT.

The CDR3 protein is CASTLGGGELFF. The CDR3 DNA is TGTGCCAGCACCCTCGGGGGAGGGGAGCTGTTTTTT. The chain uses TRBV28 and TRBJ2-2; D may be TRBD2 (6 bases). This CDR3 region has 12 residues. Germline CDR1 and CDR2: MDHEN and SYDVKM. V lost 7 bases, J lost 8 bases, and 11 bases lay in between.

The rearrangement uses TRBV6-5 and TRBJ1-1; D unresolved. Germline V gene data show CDR1 as MNHEY and CDR2 as SVGAGI. Trimming took 3 bases from V and 0 from J, leaving 5 bases between them. This CDR3 region has 13 residues. CDR3 amino acids: CASSYQMNTEAFF. DNA for the CDR3: TGTGCCAGCAGTTATCAGATGAACACTGAAGCTTTCTTT.

The rearrangement links TRBV10-1 to TRBJ2-1, with 13 positions matching TRBD2. The CDR3 totals 22 residues. Germline CDR1 is WNHNN and CDR2 is SYGVQD (reference sequence). Losses at the gene ends were 6 bases for V and 3 bases for J; bases not matched to a gene: 23. The CDR3 DNA reads as TGCGCCAGCAGCGGCCGACAGGGGTCCGGACTAGCGGGAGCTCGGAGCTACAATGAGCAGTTCTTC. It encodes CASSGRQGSGLAGARSYNEQFF.

This chain links TRBV20-1 with TRBJ2-1; D is possibly TRBD2 (5 bases). The ends were cut back, 6 bases at V and 4 bases at J, with 7 bases in the middle. The CDR3 contains 11 residues. Germline loops: CDR1 DFQATT, CDR2 SNEGSKA (reference sequence). The CDR3, as DNA: TGCAGTGCCGGACTGTACAATGAGCAGTTCTTC. Translated, it gives CSAGLYNEQFF.

V and J are TRBV7-3 and TRBJ2-1, with TRBD2 matching over 9 bases. This CDR3 is 15 amino acids long. Germline CDR1 reads SGHTA; CDR2 reads FQGTGA. The J segment lost 12 bases and the V segment lost 1 base, leaving 10 bases of the junction unmatched. The CDR3: CASSLRREGVLGQFF. The CDR3, as DNA: TGTGCCAGCAGCTTAAGGCGGGAGGGCGTCTTGGGGCAGTTCTTC.

This chain links TRBV7-9 with TRBJ1-1; D is uncertain. The CDR3 loop spans 14 amino acids. Trimming shortened V by 6 bases and J by 2 bases, and 13 bases separated the two germline ends. Germline V gene lookup returns CDR1 SEHNR and CDR2 FQNEAQ (reference sequence). The CDR3 region is CASSPGGPNTEAFF. CDR3 in DNA: TGTGCCAGCAGTCCCGGTGGCCCTAACACTGAAGCTTTCTTT.

The rearrangement links TRBV28 to TRBJ1-4; 9 bases are shared with TRBD1. Germline CDR1 and CDR2: MDHEN and SYDVKM. CDR3 size: 16 residues. With V trimmed by 6 bases and J by 8 bases, 13 bases remained unmatched. Here the CDR3 DNA reads TGTGCCAGCAGGGCGCCCGGGACAGGGTCAGGGGAAAAACTGTTTTTT. Residues: CASRAPGTGSGEKLFF.

The rearrangement uses TRBV28 and TRBJ2-7, with D perhaps matching TRBD2 (5 bases). The V gene lost 5 bases and the J gene lost 5 bases, with 13 bases spanning the gap. The CDR3 loop spans 13 amino acids. Per germline, CDR1 MDHEN and CDR2 SYDVKM. The CDR3 is CASSLRDSDEQYF. In nucleotides, the CDR3 is TGTGCCAGCAGTCTCCGGGATTCGGACGAGCAGTACTTC.

The DNA for the CDR3 is TGTGCCAGCAGTTTATCTCGCCTCAGAGGCAATCAGCCCCAGCATTTT. Encoded protein: CASSLSRLRGNQPQHF. The chain is built from TRBV28 and TRBJ1-5, with D hard to call. The CDR3 totals 16 residues. Trimming removed 1 base from V and 2 bases from J, with 12 bases in between. Germline V gene sequence: CDR1 MDHEN, CDR2 SYDVKM.

The chain uses TRBV13 and TRBJ2-1; D unresolved. Germline CDR1 PRHDT, CDR2 FYEKMQ (reference sequence). With 1 base removed from V and 7 bases from J, the gap between germline ends came to 5 bases. CDR3 length equals 12 residues. The CDR3 loop reads CASSLEKNEQFF. Here the CDR3 DNA reads TGTGCCAGCAGCTTAGAGAAGAATGAGCAGTTCTTC. Supplemented by reference TRBV13 and TRBJ2-1, the full variable domain reads AAGVIQSPRHLIKEKRETATLKCYPIPRHDTVYWYQQGPGQDPQFLISFYEKMQSDKGSIPDRFSAQQFSDYHSELNMSSLELGDSALYFCASSLEKNEQFFGPGTRLTVL.

The chain uses TRBV5-4 and TRBJ2-1, with D uncertain. Germline V gives CDR1 SGHNT, CDR2 YYREEE (reference sequence). CDR3 size: 15 residues. Trimming took 0 bases from V and 0 from J, leaving 7 bases between them. The chain's CDR3 is CASSLAGDSYNEQFF. The CDR3, as DNA: TGTGCCAGCAGCTTGGCCGGCGACTCCTACAATGAGCAGTTCTTC.

The gene calls are TRBV6-5 and TRBJ1-1; no definite D call. The CDR3 covers 11 residues. Per germline, CDR1 MNHEY and CDR2 SVGAGI. V lost 5 bases and J 11 bases, leaving 12 bases between the germline ends. The chain's CDR3 is CASSEALGAFF. CDR3 coding DNA: TGTGCCAGCAGTGAAGCCCTCGGGGCTTTCTTT.

The rearrangement uses TRBV27 and TRBJ2-3, with TRBD1 identical over 7 bases. The germline gives CDR1 MNHEY, CDR2 SMNVEV (reference sequence). The CDR3 is 12 residues long. V shed 3 bases and J 8 bases; nucleotides not matched to a gene: 2. The CDR3 nucleotides read TGTGCCAGCAGTTTCCGACAGGGTACGCAGTATTTT. It is translated as CASSFRQGTQYF.

The gene calls are TRBV5-8 and TRBJ1-1; 11 bases agree with TRBD1. The V segment lost 3 bases and the J segment 4 bases; nucleotides outside the gene matches: 11. Germline V CDR1 and CDR2: SGHTS, YDEGEE. The CDR3 is made up of 17 amino acids. CDR3 nucleotides: TGTGCCAGCAGCTCGGGGACAGGGGGTCCTCGCGGCACTGAAGCTTTCTTT. Protein sequence: CASSSGTGGPRGTEAFF.

The chain is built from TRBV5-1 and TRBJ1-1, with D uncertain. CDR3 length: 13 amino acids. V lost 3 bases and J lost 7, with 13 bases in between. The germline gives CDR1 SGHRS, CDR2 YFSETQ. DNA of the CDR3: TGCGCCAGCAGCTACTCAGTTTTGGGTGAAGCTTTCTTT. Translating gives CASSYSVLGEAFF.

The V call is TRBV11-2, the J call TRBJ2-7; possibly TRBD2 for D (5 bases). The CDR3 sequence is 16 residues long. The germline V gene has CDR1 SGHAT and CDR2 FQNNGV. The germline V and J ends were trimmed by 5 bases and 3 bases, with 20 bases remaining between them. As DNA, the CDR3 is TGTGCCAGCAGCGCTATCCGAGGGCCCTTTGACTACGAGCAGTACTTC. Protein product: CASSAIRGPFDYEQYF.

The chain carries TRBV4-1 and TRBJ2-7; 9 bases are shared with TRBD1. V gave up 9 bases and J gave up 0 bases; unmatched junction bases: 9. CDR1 is MGHRA, CDR2 YSYEKL, per germline. The CDR3 runs to 15 residues. CDR3 region: CASQRDRGDSYEQYF. CDR3 nucleotides: TGCGCCAGTCAGCGAGACAGGGGGGACTCCTACGAGCAGTACTTC.